These 13 T cell receptor beta chains came from one sample sequenced in a study of long-term antiretroviral therapy in people with HIV. An immunoSEQ assay, version v3.0, was performed at survey level. Measured with immunoSEQ multiplex PCR; TCRdb has only the in-frame clones, and not every one. The table has some 15,000 clones, nearly 90% seen once. Source: unsorted PBMCs, taken 6.2 years after starting antiretroviral therapy. These receptors all come from a man in his forties with HIV.

The CDR3 sequence: CASSVGETQYF. The DNA for the CDR3 is TGTGCCAGCAGCGTGGGAGAGACCCAGTACTTC. The gene calls are TRBV14 and TRBJ2-5; no firm D call. CDR1 SGHDN and CDR2 FVKESK come from the germline V gene. Trimming took 5 bases from V and 4 from J, leaving 5 bases between them. The CDR3 extends over 11 amino acids.

The chain links TRBV18 to TRBJ1-5; 8 positions agree with TRBD1. This CDR3 region has 14 residues. Germline trimming cut 5 bases from V and 5 bases from J; bases unmatched to any gene: 5. The germline V gene encodes CDR1 KGHSH and CDR2 LQKENI. This CDR3 reads CASSTGGVDQPQHF. The CDR3, as DNA: TGTGCCAGCTCAACAGGGGGGGTGGATCAGCCCCAGCATTTT.

The chain employs TRBV27 and TRBJ2-3; D tentatively reads TRBD1 or TRBD2 (5 bases each). The CDR3 spans 15 residues. Per germline, CDR1 MNHEY and CDR2 SMNVEV (reference sequence). V was shortened by 0 bases and J by 9 bases, with 16 bases between the two germline ends. The CDR3 loop reads CASSLSWGLEGTQYF. In DNA form, the CDR3 reads TGTGCCAGCAGTTTATCGTGGGGTCTCGAGGGGACGCAGTATTTT.

The J gene is TRBJ2-7, the V gene TRBV7-8, with D perhaps TRBD1 (5 bases). V lost 5 bases and J lost 0, with 14 bases in between. The length of the CDR3 is 15 residues. Germline CDR1 is SGHVS and CDR2 is FQNEAQ. CDR3 in amino acids: CASSPGRQGSYEQYF. CDR3 nucleotide sequence: TGTGCCAGCAGCCCCGGGCGGCAGGGCTCCTACGAGCAGTACTTC. Supplemented by reference TRBV7-8 and TRBJ2-7, the full variable domain reads GAGVSQSPRYKVAKRGQDVALRCDPISGHVSLFWYQQALGQGPEFLTYFQNEAQLDKSGLPSDRFFAERPEGSVSTLKIQRTQQEDSAVYLCASSPGRQGSYEQYFGPGTRLTVT.

The chain carries TRBV15 and TRBJ2-3; perhaps TRBD1 as D (5 bases). With 1 base removed from V and 6 bases from J, the gap between germline ends came to 11 bases. The CDR3 is 14 amino acids. From germline, CDR1 is LNHNV and CDR2 YYDKDF (reference sequence). The CDR3, as DNA: TGTGCCACCAGCAGAGTAAGGGGTTGGGATACGCAGTATTTT. Translating gives CATSRVRGWDTQYF.

The chain employs TRBV5-1 and TRBJ2-1; TRBD2 matches 9 bases. The length of the CDR3 is 17 residues. V lost 4 bases and J lost 8; bases outside the gene matches: 16. CDR1 is SGHRS, CDR2 YFSETQ, per germline. DNA for the CDR3: TGCGCCAGCAGCGAGGGGACTAGCACACCCACGGTGCATGAGCAGTTCTTC. Its translation is CASSEGTSTPTVHEQFF.

This clone was seen a single time. The V call is TRBV29-1, the J call TRBJ1-1, with D perhaps matching TRBD1 (5 bases). Trimming shortened V by 7 bases and J by 1 base, and 16 bases separated the two germline ends. Germline V CDR1 and CDR2: SQVTM, ANQGSEA. There are 14 residues in the CDR3. CDR3 in amino acids: CSALGGTGNTEAFF. The CDR3 DNA reads TGCAGCGCCCTGGGGGGTACAGGGAACACTGAAGCTTTCTTT.

The CDR3 DNA sequence: TGTGCCAGCAGTGAACTAGCGGGAGTTTATGAGCAGTTCTTC. This translates into CASSELAGVYEQFF. This sequence joins TRBV27 and TRBJ2-1, with 11 bases matching TRBD2. The CDR3 extends over 14 amino acids. V was clipped by 5 bases and J by 8 bases; unmatched bases: 5. Germline V lookup: CDR1 MNHEY, CDR2 SMNVEV (reference sequence).

V gene TRBV30 combines with J gene TRBJ1-2, with D possibly matching TRBD1 (5 bases). Trimming removed 1 base from V and 7 bases from J, with 13 bases in between. CDR1 GTSNPN and CDR2 SVGIG come from the germline V gene (reference sequence). CDR3 length equals 13 residues. The CDR3 coding sequence is TGTGCCTGGAGTGCACAGGAAATCTCTGGCTACACCTTC. Its translation is CAWSAQEISGYTF.

The J gene is TRBJ1-1, the V gene TRBV29-1, with 8 bases fitting TRBD1. CDR1 is SQVTM and CDR2 is ANQGSEA in the germline V gene. J lost 2 bases, V lost 6 bases, and 8 bases had no gene match. This CDR3 has 14 amino acids. The CDR3 spells CSVRPGTGNTEAFF. The CDR3 DNA reads as TGCAGCGTACGCCCGGGGACAGGTAACACTGAAGCTTTCTTT.

The V and J genes are TRBV18 and TRBJ1-1; 9 bases align to TRBD1. The length of the CDR3 is 15 residues. The V segment lost 3 bases and the J segment 4 bases; nucleotides outside the gene matches: 6. CDR1 KGHSH and CDR2 LQKENI come from the germline V gene. The chain's CDR3 is CASSPRTGESTEAFF. CDR3 bases: TGTGCCAGCTCACCTCGGACAGGGGAGAGCACTGAAGCTTTCTTT.

This clone is a singleton in its sample. The chain uses TRBV5-6 and TRBJ1-6; no reliable D call. V was trimmed by 0 bases and J by 10 bases, leaving 8 bases between them. CDR3 length equals 13 residues. Germline values: CDR1 SGHDT, CDR2 YYEEEE. The CDR3 loop reads CASSLAGDSPLHF. The DNA for the CDR3 is TGTGCCAGCAGCTTGGCGGGTGACTCACCCCTCCACTTT.

This chain joins TRBV28 and TRBJ2-7; tentatively, D is TRBD2 (7 bases). Germline CDR1 is MDHEN and CDR2 is SYDVKM. The length of the CDR3 is 18 residues. Trimming stripped 3 bases from V and 2 bases from J, with 23 bases between. DNA for the CDR3: TGTGCCAGCAGTTTTTCCCTGGGGGCAGCGGGGTCGACCTACGAGCAGTACTTC. Translating it yields CASSFSLGAAGSTYEQYF.